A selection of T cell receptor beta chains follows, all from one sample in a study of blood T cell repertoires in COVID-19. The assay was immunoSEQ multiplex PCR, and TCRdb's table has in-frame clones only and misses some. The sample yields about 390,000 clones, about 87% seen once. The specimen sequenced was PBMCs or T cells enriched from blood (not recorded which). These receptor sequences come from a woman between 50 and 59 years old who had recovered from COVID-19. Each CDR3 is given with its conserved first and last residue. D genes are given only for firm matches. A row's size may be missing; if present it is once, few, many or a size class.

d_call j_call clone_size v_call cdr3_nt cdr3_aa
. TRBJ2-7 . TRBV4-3 TGCGCCAGCAGCCAAGATAGCACCTCCTACGAGCAGTACTTC CASSQDSTSYEQYF
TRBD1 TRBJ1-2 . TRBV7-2 TGTGCCAGCAGCGCGCCCGGACAGGGGATCTATGGCTACACCTTC CASSAPGQGIYGYTF
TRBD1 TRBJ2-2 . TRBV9 TGTGCCAGCAGCGTAGTAATGGGCGGGACAGGGGGTCGAACCGGGGAGCTGTTTTTT CASSVVMGGTGGRTGELFF
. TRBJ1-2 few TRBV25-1 TGTGCCAGCAGTGATGGGGGCGGTGGTAGCTATGGCTACACCTTC CASSDGGGGSYGYTF
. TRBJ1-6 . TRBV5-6 TGTGCCAGCAGCTTCTGGGGGGGCAGTTCACCCCTCCACTTT CASSFWGGSSPLHF
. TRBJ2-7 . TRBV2 TGTGCCAGCAGGGGGGCAGACTCCAATTACGAGCAGTACTTC CASRGADSNYEQYF
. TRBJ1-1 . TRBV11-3 TGTGCCAGCAGCGGCGGTGGAGGAACTCCTACTGCTTTCTTT CASSGGGGTPTAFF
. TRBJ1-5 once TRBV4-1 TGCGCCAGCAGCCAAGACCCTCAGGGGCATCAGCCCCAGCATTTT CASSQDPQGHQPQHF
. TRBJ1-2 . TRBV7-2 TGTGCCAGCAGCTCTAGCGGCGGGTTGGGCAGCTATGGCTACACCTTC CASSSSGGLGSYGYTF
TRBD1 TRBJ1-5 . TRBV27 TGTGCCAGCCGCAAAGCTCCGGGACAGGGTTTTCAGCCCCAGCATTTT CASRKAPGQGFQPQHF
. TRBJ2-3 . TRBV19 TGTGCCAGTAAGACAGAGAACACAGATACGCAGTATTTT CASKTENTDTQYF
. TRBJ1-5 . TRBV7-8 TGTGCCAGCAGCTTGCAGGGTGGACAGCCCCAGCATTTT CASSLQGGQPQHF
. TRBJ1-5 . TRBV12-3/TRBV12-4 TGTGCCAGCAGTTTTCTCTTAAGCCAGCCCCAGCATTTT CASSFLLSQPQHF
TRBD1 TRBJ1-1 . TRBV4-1 TGCGCCAGCAGCCAAACGGACAGGGCGGACACTGAAGCTTTCTTT CASSQTDRADTEAFF
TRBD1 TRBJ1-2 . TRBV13 TGTGCCAGCAGCCCAGGGACAGGGGGATCCTATGGCTACACCTTC CASSPGTGGSYGYTF
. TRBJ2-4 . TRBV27 TGTGCCAGCATCGACAGACCCAAAAACATTCAGTACTTC CASIDRPKNIQYF
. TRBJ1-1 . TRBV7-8 TGTGCCAGCAGTCCGGCGGGGAACACTGAAGCTTTCTTT CASSPAGNTEAFF
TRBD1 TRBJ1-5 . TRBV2 TGTGCCAGCAGTCCTGACAGGGGCAGACAGCCCCAGCATTTT CASSPDRGRQPQHF
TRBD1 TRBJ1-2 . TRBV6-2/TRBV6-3 TGTGCCAGCAGTAAAGTGGACAGGAGGCCAGAATCCACCTTC CASSKVDRRPESTF
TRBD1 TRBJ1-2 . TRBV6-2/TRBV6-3 TGTGCCAGCAGTCCAGGGGGCGTCTATGGCTACACCTTC CASSPGGVYGYTF
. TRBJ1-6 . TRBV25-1 TGTGCCAGCCGACGGGGCGGGGGGCCCCTCCACTTT CASRRGGGPLHF
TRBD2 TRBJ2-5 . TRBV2 TGTGCCAGCAGTTTGACTAGCGGGGGAGAGACCCAGTACTTC CASSLTSGGETQYF
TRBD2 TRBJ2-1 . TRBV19 TGTGCCAGTAGTACCCTCCGACTAGCGGGGGAATTCAATGAGCAGTTCTTC CASSTLRLAGEFNEQFF
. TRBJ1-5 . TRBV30 TGTGCCTGGAGTATAAACAGGCGACCCAATCAGCCCCAGCATTTT CAWSINRRPNQPQHF
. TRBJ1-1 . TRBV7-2 TGTGCCAGCAGCTCCCACTACGTAGACGATGGCACTGAAGCTTTCTTT CASSSHYVDDGTEAFF
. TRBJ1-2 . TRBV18 TGTGCCAGCTCACCGGGGCAGGGGATCGATGGCTACACCTTC CASSPGQGIDGYTF
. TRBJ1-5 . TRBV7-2 TGTGCCAGCAGCTTAGGACAGAGCAATCAGCCCCAGCATTTT CASSLGQSNQPQHF
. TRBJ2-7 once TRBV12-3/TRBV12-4 TGTGCCAGCAGTCGTGGACAGTCCTACGAGCAGTACTTC CASSRGQSYEQYF
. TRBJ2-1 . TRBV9 TGTGCCAGCAGCGCCCTACCGGGACTGACCTACAATGAGCAGTTCTTC CASSALPGLTYNEQFF
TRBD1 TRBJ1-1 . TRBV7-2 TGTGCCAGCAGCTTAGAGACAGGGTCCTACACTGAAGCTTTCTTT CASSLETGSYTEAFF
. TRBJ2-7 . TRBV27 TGTGCCAGCAGTTTAATTTCCAGGAACTACGAGCAGTACTTC CASSLISRNYEQYF
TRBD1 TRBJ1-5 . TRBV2 TGTGCCAGCAGTCCGGGACAGGGGATTTTTCAGCCCCAGCATTTT CASSPGQGIFQPQHF
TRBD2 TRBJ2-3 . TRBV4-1 TGCGCCAGCAGCCAAGCACTAGCGGGGGGCCTTACAGATACGCAGTATTTT CASSQALAGGLTDTQYF
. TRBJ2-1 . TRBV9 TGTGCCAGCAGCGTAGCTGTGGGGGGGCTTTTATGGGAGCAGTTCTTC CASSVAVGGLLWEQFF
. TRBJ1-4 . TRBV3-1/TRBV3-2 TGTGCCAGCAGCCAACAGGGTGGGATTAATGAAAAACTGTTTTTT CASSQQGGINEKLFF
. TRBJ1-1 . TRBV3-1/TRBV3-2 TGTGCCAGCAGCCCAGGACAGATGACTGAAGCTTTCTTT CASSPGQMTEAFF
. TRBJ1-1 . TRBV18 TGTGCCAGCTCACCGGGGCAAGGTGACAGAGCTTTCTTT CASSPGQGDRAFF
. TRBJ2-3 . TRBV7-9 TGTGCCAGCAGCAGGTCGGACTCGACAACGACAGATACGCAGTATTTT CASSRSDSTTTDTQYF
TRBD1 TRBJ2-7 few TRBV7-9 TGTGCCAGCAGCTTAGGGGACAGGGTTAAGAACGAGCAGTACTTC CASSLGDRVKNEQYF
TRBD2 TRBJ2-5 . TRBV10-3 TGTGCCAGTGGGACTAGCGGGGGGACAAAAGAGACCCAGTACTTC CASGTSGGTKETQYF
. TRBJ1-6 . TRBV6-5 TGTGCCAGCAGTTCCTTCGGGGTGACCCTCCACTTT CASSSFGVTLHF
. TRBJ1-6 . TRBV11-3 TGTGCCAGCAGCCCAGGACAGAATTCACCCCTCCACTTT CASSPGQNSPLHF
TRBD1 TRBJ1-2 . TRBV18 TGTGCCAGCTCATCGACAGGGGGCGTGGGTGGCTACACCTTC CASSSTGGVGGYTF
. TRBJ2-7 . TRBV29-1 TGCAGCGTGATCGCCGGCTCCTACGAGCAGTACTTC CSVIAGSYEQYF
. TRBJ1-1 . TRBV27 TGTGCCAGCAGTTTACAGGGGATTTACACTGAAGCTTTCTTT CASSLQGIYTEAFF
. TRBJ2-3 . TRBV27 TGTGCCAGCAGGTATGAGAGGGGGGGCCTTCCAGATACGCAGTATTTT CASRYERGGLPDTQYF
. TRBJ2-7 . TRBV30 TGTGCCTGGAGTATCGGAGACCCCTACGAGCAGTACTTC CAWSIGDPYEQYF
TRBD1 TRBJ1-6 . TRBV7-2 TGTGCCAGCAGCTTAAACGCGGGACAGCGGAATTCACCCCTCCACTTT CASSLNAGQRNSPLHF
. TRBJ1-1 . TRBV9 TGTGCCAGCAGCGTAGTGTCAGGGGCGACGAGGGCTGAAGCTTTCTTT CASSVVSGATRAEAFF
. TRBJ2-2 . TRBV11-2 TGTGCCAGCAGCCCGCGGACTGGCGGGGAGCTGTTTTTT CASSPRTGGELFF
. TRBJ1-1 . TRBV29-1 TGCAGCGGGGTTCGCAGGGGCTTCAACACTGAAGCTTTCTTT CSGVRRGFNTEAFF
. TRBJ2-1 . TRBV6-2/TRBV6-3 TGTGCCAGCAGTTACTTCGGGATTGGATTGGTGAGCTCCTACAATGAGCAGTTCTTC CASSYFGIGLVSSYNEQFF